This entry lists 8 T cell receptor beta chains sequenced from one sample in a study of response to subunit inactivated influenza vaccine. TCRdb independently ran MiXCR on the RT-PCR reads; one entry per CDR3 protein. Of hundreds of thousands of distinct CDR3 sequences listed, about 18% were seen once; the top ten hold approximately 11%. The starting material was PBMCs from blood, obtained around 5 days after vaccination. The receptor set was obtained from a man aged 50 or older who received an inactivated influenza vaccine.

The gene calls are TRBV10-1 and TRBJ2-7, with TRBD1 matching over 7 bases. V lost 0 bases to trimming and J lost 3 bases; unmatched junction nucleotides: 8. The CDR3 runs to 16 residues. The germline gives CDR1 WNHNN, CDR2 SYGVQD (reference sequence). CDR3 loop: CASSESATGFYYEQYF. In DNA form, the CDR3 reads TGCGCCAGCAGTGAGTCGGCGACAGGGTTTTACTACGAGCAGTACTTC.

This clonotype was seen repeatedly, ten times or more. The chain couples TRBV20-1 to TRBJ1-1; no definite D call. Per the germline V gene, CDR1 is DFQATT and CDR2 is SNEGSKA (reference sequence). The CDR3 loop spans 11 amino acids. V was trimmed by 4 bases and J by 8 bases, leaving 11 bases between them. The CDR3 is CSANAAREAFF. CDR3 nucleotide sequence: TGCAGTGCTAATGCGGCGAGAGAAGCTTTCTTT.

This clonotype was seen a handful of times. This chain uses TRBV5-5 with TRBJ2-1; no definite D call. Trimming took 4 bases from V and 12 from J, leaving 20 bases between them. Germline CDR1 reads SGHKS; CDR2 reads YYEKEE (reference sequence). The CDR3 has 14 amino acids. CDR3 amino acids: CASSHPVDLRWQFF. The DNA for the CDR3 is TGTGCCAGCAGCCATCCTGTGGATCTTCGATGGCAGTTCTTC.

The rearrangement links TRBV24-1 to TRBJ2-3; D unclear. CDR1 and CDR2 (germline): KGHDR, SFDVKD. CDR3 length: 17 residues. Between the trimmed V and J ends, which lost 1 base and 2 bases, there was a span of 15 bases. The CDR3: CATSDFKAPRVTDTQYF. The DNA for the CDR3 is TGTGCCACCAGTGATTTTAAGGCCCCAAGGGTCACAGATACGCAGTATTTT.

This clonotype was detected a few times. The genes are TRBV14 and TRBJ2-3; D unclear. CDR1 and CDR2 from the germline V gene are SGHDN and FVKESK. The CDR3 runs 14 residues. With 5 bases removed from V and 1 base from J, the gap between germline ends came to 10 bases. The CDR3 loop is CASSENLGTDTQYF. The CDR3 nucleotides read TGTGCCAGCAGCGAAAATTTAGGCACAGATACGCAGTATTTT.

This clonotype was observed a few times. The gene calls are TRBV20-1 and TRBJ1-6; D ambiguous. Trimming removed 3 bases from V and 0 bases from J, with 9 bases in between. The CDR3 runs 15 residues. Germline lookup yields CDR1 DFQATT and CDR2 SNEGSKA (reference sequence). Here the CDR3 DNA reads TGCAGTGCTAGCGATGGAAGCTCCTATAATTCACCCCTCCACTTT. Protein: CSASDGSSYNSPLHF.

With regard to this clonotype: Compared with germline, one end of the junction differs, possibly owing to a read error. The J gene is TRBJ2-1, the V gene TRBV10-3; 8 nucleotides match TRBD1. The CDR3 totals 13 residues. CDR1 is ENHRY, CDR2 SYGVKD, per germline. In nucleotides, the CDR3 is TGTGCCATCAGTGAGTCGGGCAGGGGGACAGGATACTTC. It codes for CAISESGRGTGYF.

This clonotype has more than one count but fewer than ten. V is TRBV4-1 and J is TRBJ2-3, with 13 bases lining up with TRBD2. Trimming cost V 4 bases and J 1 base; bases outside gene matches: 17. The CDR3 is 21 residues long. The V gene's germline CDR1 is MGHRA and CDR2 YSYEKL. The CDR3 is CASSRLPRLAGGHSGTDTQYF. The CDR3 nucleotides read TGCGCCAGCAGCCGGCTCCCGAGACTAGCGGGGGGTCATTCAGGCACAGATACGCAGTATTTT.